Below, 7 T cell receptor beta chains from the same sample are listed, as sequenced in a study of regulatory T cells in long-lasting Graves disease. Both iRepertoire HTBI primers and Arm-PCR of CDR3 regions were used to build the TCR beta libraries. TCRdb passed the multiplex PCR reads through MiXCR, listing each CDR3 protein once. The sample lists roughly 700,000 distinct CDR3 sequences, approximately 29% occurring once. The time point denotes: persistent/refractory GD, antithyroid drugs over 5 years with positive TRAb. After RNA was extracted from PBMCs, the TCR library was made from it. The specimen was peripheral blood mononuclear cells (PBMCs), collected when the disease was refractory, from a patient treated with antithyroid drugs. These receptors were collected from a female donor with Graves disease.

This clonotype has ten or more counts. This chain uses TRBV6-1 with TRBJ1-4; 8 bases are shared with TRBD1. Germline V gene lookup returns CDR1 MNHNS and CDR2 SASEGT. This CDR3 is built from 16 residues. The trim removed 6 bases at V and 7 bases at J, leaving 13 bases unmatched. In DNA, the CDR3 is TGTGCCAGCAGCTCGGACAGGGACCGAATTGGTGAAAAACTGTTTTTT. Encoded protein: CASSSDRDRIGEKLFF.

This clonotype was observed a handful of times. The chain joins TRBV5-1 to TRBJ1-2; D is undetermined. Germline V gives CDR1 SGHRS, CDR2 YFSETQ. The CDR3 runs to 16 residues. Trimming took off 4 bases at V and 0 bases at J, with 16 bases between the two ends. CDR3 DNA: TGCGCCAGCAGCGTCTCGCTTCCTGGGGCTAACTATGGCTACACCTTC. Its protein is CASSVSLPGANYGYTF.

The chain has TRBV6-1 and TRBJ2-7; 14 nucleotides align to TRBD2. The CDR3 extends over 16 amino acids. With 5 bases clipped from V and 7 bases from J, the junction kept 10 bases outside the gene matches. Germline lookup yields CDR1 MNHNS and CDR2 SASEGT. For the CDR3, the DNA is TGTGCCAGCAGTCATTCGGGACTAGCGGGAGTATGGGAGCAGTACTTC. It is translated as CASSHSGLAGVWEQYF.

CDR3 nucleotides: TGCGCCAGCAGAGCCACTAGCGGGAGGTTCCGCCGCACAGATACGCAGTATTTT. It yields the protein CASRATSGRFRRTDTQYF. The V and J genes are TRBV10-2 and TRBJ2-3; TRBD2 matches at 12 bases. The germline CDR1 and CDR2 sequences are WSHSY and SAAADI. After removal of 6 bases from V and 1 base from J, the junction contained 11 bases not matched to a gene. CDR3 length equals 18 residues.

This chain uses TRBV12-3 or TRBV12-4 with TRBJ2-4, with 9 bases matching TRBD1. The CDR3 has 15 amino acids. Unmatched junction bases numbered 5, after V lost 5 bases and J lost 3 bases. CDR3 coding DNA: TGTGCCAGCAGTGACCGACAGGGGGGCAAAAACATTCAGTACTTC. Residues: CASSDRQGGKNIQYF.

This clonotype was seen many times. The V call is TRBV7-6, the J call TRBJ1-1; 8 nucleotides line up with TRBD1. After removal of 4 bases from V and 4 bases from J, the junction contained 2 bases not matched to a gene. Germline V gene data show CDR1 as SGHVS and CDR2 as FNYEAQ. The CDR3 extends over 13 amino acids. As DNA, the CDR3 is TGTGCCAGCAGCTACGACAGGGGCACTGAAGCTTTCTTT. This sequence encodes CASSYDRGTEAFF. Full variable domain (rest looked up from reference TRBV7-6 and TRBJ1-1): GAGVSQSPRYKVTKRGQDVALRCDPISGHVSLYWYRQALGQGPEFLTYFNYEAQQDKSGLPNDRFSAERPEGSISTLTIQRTEQRDSAMYRCASSYDRGTEAFFGQGTRLTVV.

The chain carries TRBV30 and TRBJ1-5; 7 bases align to TRBD1. The CDR3 length is 13 residues. V shed 1 base and J 7 bases; nucleotides not matched to a gene: 4. Germline values: CDR1 GTSNPN, CDR2 SVGIG (reference sequence). In DNA form, the CDR3 reads TGTGCCTGGAGTGAACAGGGGATCCAGCCCCAGCATTTT. Translating gives CAWSEQGIQPQHF.